This T cell receptor (beta chain) is drawn from a study of cytomegalovirus exposure and HLA in healthy donors. CMV serostatus data were not documented for this donor. This CDR3 comprises 17 residues. The J segment lost 2 bases and the V segment lost 3 bases, leaving 11 bases of the junction unmatched. CDR1 is MGHRA, CDR2 YSYEKL, per germline. Study-level points and caveats: The study designated 160 or so TCR beta chains cytomegalovirus-associated. Exclusion as indistinguishable affected some V segments, including TRBV6-2 and TRBV6-3. A later analysis reported that several of the most significant clusters appeared to be linked to common viral pathogens, among them Epstein-Barr virus.

As regards this clone: Its target is not known.

Researchers ran the PCR with 60 Vbeta and 13 Jbeta primers. The table came from immunoSEQ multiplex PCR; TCRdb's copy has only in-frame clones and leaves some out. The sample comprises 160,000 or so clones, approximately 70% of which are singletons, and 2% to 3% rests with the top ten. This sequence originates from a human donor in good health. Sequencing was done on a sample of PBMCs. This chain uses TRBV4-1 with TRBJ2-5; 8 nucleotides agree with TRBD2. The DNA of the CDR3 is TGCGCCAGCAGCCACGGGGGGGCCGGGGAGGGTCAAGAGACCCAGTACTTC. Protein sequence: CASSHGGAGEGQETQYF.